Listed below are T cell receptor beta chains from one sample, sequenced in a study of OX40 agonist ivuxolimab in advanced cancers. Clones were read by immunoSEQ multiplex PCR, and TCRdb kept only the in-frame ones, dropping some. The sample contains tens of thousands of clones, about 88% of which appear only once. The material was CD4+ or CD8+ T cells sorted from blood, obtained in a trial of the OX40 agonist ivuxolimab. All receptors come from an adult with an advanced solid tumor such as melanoma, head and neck, liver or kidney cancer. CDR3s include the opening cysteine and the closing phenylalanine or tryptophan. Fields, in order: J gene, V gene, clone size, D gene, CDR3 DNA, CDR3 protein. The D gene is left open where the match is weak. Clone size is stated in some rows and not others, as once, few, many or a class when expanded.

j_call: TRBJ2-6; v_call: TRBV28; clone_size: NA; d_call: NA; cdr3_nt: TGTGCCAGCAGTCTGTACAGCTCTGGGGCCAACGTCCTGACTTTC; cdr3_aa: CASSLYSSGANVLTF
j_call: TRBJ2-3; v_call: TRBV7-6; clone_size: NA; d_call: TRBD1; cdr3_nt: TGTGCCAGCAGCGCCCGACAGGGGGGATTCACAGATACGCAGTATTTT; cdr3_aa: CASSARQGGFTDTQYF
j_call: TRBJ2-1; v_call: TRBV19; clone_size: NA; d_call: TRBD2; cdr3_nt: TGTGCCAGTAGTAGGGAGGGGTACAATGAGCAGTTCTTC; cdr3_aa: CASSREGYNEQFF
j_call: TRBJ2-7; v_call: TRBV9; clone_size: NA; d_call: TRBD2; cdr3_nt: TGTGCCAGCAGCGTAGGGATTAGCGGGGACTACGAGCAGTACTTC; cdr3_aa: CASSVGISGDYEQYF
j_call: TRBJ2-3; v_call: TRBV5-1; clone_size: NA; d_call: NA; cdr3_nt: TGCGCCAGCAGCTTTGGGGCCCTCGGGACAGATACGCAGTATTTT; cdr3_aa: CASSFGALGTDTQYF
j_call: TRBJ1-2; v_call: TRBV5-4; clone_size: once; d_call: TRBD1; cdr3_nt: TGTGCCAGCAGCCTGCGGACAGGGGGCTTCGACTATGGCTACACCTTC; cdr3_aa: CASSLRTGGFDYGYTF
j_call: TRBJ2-7; v_call: TRBV5-1; clone_size: NA; d_call: TRBD1; cdr3_nt: TGCGCCAGCAGGGGGGCGGGACAGGGTACATCCGAGCAGTACTTC; cdr3_aa: CASRGAGQGTSEQYF
j_call: TRBJ1-1; v_call: TRBV29-1; clone_size: NA; d_call: NA; cdr3_nt: TGCAGCGTTGTGGGCAGATCGAACACTGAAGCTTTCTTT; cdr3_aa: CSVVGRSNTEAFF
j_call: TRBJ2-7; v_call: TRBV28; clone_size: NA; d_call: NA; cdr3_nt: TGTGCCAGCAGTATAGGTCTCTCCTACGAGCAGTACTTC; cdr3_aa: CASSIGLSYEQYF
j_call: TRBJ2-1; v_call: TRBV19; clone_size: NA; d_call: TRBD2; cdr3_nt: TGTGCCAGTAGTACCGGACTAGCGGGAGTCAATGAGCAGTTCTTC; cdr3_aa: CASSTGLAGVNEQFF
j_call: TRBJ1-5; v_call: TRBV19; clone_size: NA; d_call: TRBD1; cdr3_nt: TGTGCCAGTAGTAGAGACAGGGTCGGCAATCAGCCCCAGCATTTT; cdr3_aa: CASSRDRVGNQPQHF
j_call: TRBJ2-1; v_call: TRBV7-9; clone_size: NA; d_call: NA; cdr3_nt: TGTGCCAGCAGCTCCACGACTGGTTGGACTGAGCAGTTCTTC; cdr3_aa: CASSSTTGWTEQFF
j_call: TRBJ2-5; v_call: TRBV5-1; clone_size: NA; d_call: TRBD1; cdr3_nt: TGCGCCAGCAGCGCAGCTACAGGGGTAGAGACCCAGTACTTC; cdr3_aa: CASSAATGVETQYF
j_call: TRBJ1-1; v_call: TRBV11-2; clone_size: NA; d_call: NA; cdr3_nt: TGTGCCAGCAGCTGGGCCGGGAACACTGAAGCTTTCTTT; cdr3_aa: CASSWAGNTEAFF
j_call: TRBJ2-2; v_call: TRBV27; clone_size: NA; d_call: NA; cdr3_nt: TGCGCCAGCAGACTGGACGGTAACACCGGGGAGCTGTTTTTT; cdr3_aa: CASRLDGNTGELFF
j_call: TRBJ2-6; v_call: TRBV7-2; clone_size: NA; d_call: NA; cdr3_nt: TGTGCCAGCAGCGGACCAGGGGCTGGGGCCAACGTCCTGACTTTC; cdr3_aa: CASSGPGAGANVLTF
j_call: TRBJ2-4; v_call: TRBV5-1; clone_size: few; d_call: TRBD2; cdr3_nt: TGCGCCAGCAGCTTGGCCGGGAGGGGAGACATTCAGTACTTC; cdr3_aa: CASSLAGRGDIQYF
j_call: TRBJ2-7; v_call: TRBV19; clone_size: NA; d_call: NA; cdr3_nt: TGTGCCAGTAGGGACAGCAGCTCCTACGAGCAGTACTTC; cdr3_aa: CASRDSSSYEQYF
j_call: TRBJ1-5; v_call: TRBV9; clone_size: NA; d_call: TRBD1; cdr3_nt: TGTGCCAGCAGCCCTTCGAACAGGGGGCCCCAGCATTTT; cdr3_aa: CASSPSNRGPQHF
j_call: TRBJ2-7; v_call: TRBV7-2; clone_size: NA; d_call: TRBD1; cdr3_nt: TGTGCCAGCAGCCCCCCCGGGACAGGGGCCTACGAGCAGTACTTC; cdr3_aa: CASSPPGTGAYEQYF
j_call: TRBJ1-1; v_call: TRBV6-5; clone_size: NA; d_call: NA; cdr3_nt: TGTGCCAGCAGTTACTCGAGGGGGGTGAGGACTGAAGCTTTCTTT; cdr3_aa: CASSYSRGVRTEAFF
j_call: TRBJ1-2; v_call: TRBV7-8; clone_size: NA; d_call: TRBD1; cdr3_nt: TGTGCCAGCAGCGCAGGACAGGGCGGTTATGGCTACACCTTC; cdr3_aa: CASSAGQGGYGYTF
j_call: TRBJ2-5; v_call: TRBV29-1; clone_size: NA; d_call: NA; cdr3_nt: TGCAGCTCCGGGCCTACTGCGGAGACCCAGTACTTC; cdr3_aa: CSSGPTAETQYF
j_call: TRBJ1-4; v_call: TRBV23-1; clone_size: once; d_call: TRBD1; cdr3_nt: TGCGCCAGCAGTCACCGACCCCTTGGACAGGGGAGTCATGAAAAACTGTTTTTT; cdr3_aa: CASSHRPLGQGSHEKLFF
j_call: TRBJ1-2; v_call: TRBV19; clone_size: NA; d_call: TRBD1; cdr3_nt: TGTGCCAGTAGTATAGTGGTGACAGGGAATGGCTACACCTTC; cdr3_aa: CASSIVVTGNGYTF
j_call: TRBJ1-1; v_call: TRBV5-1; clone_size: NA; d_call: NA; cdr3_nt: TGCGCCAGCAGCGCAGACAGGAACACTGAAGCTTTCTTT; cdr3_aa: CASSADRNTEAFF
j_call: TRBJ2-2; v_call: TRBV19; clone_size: once; d_call: NA; cdr3_nt: TGTGCCAGTAGTATCGGGGGCGCGAACACCGGGGAGCTGTTTTTT; cdr3_aa: CASSIGGANTGELFF
j_call: TRBJ1-1; v_call: TRBV27; clone_size: NA; d_call: TRBD1; cdr3_nt: TGTGCCAGCAGTTCGACAGGGGTGGACACTGAAGCTTTCTTT; cdr3_aa: CASSSTGVDTEAFF
j_call: TRBJ1-5; v_call: TRBV7-2; clone_size: NA; d_call: NA; cdr3_nt: TGTGCCAGCAGCTTAGGGGGGACCGATCAGCCCCAGCATTTT; cdr3_aa: CASSLGGTDQPQHF
j_call: TRBJ2-2; v_call: TRBV19; clone_size: NA; d_call: TRBD2; cdr3_nt: TGTGCCAGTACCAAGCGGGAGGCCTCCGGGGAGCTGTTTTTT; cdr3_aa: CASTKREASGELFF
j_call: TRBJ2-7; v_call: TRBV7-7; clone_size: NA; d_call: TRBD1; cdr3_nt: TGTGCTAGCAGCGTGGACAGGACAGCCTACGAGCAGTACTTC; cdr3_aa: CASSVDRTAYEQYF
j_call: TRBJ1-3; v_call: TRBV14; clone_size: NA; d_call: NA; cdr3_nt: TGTGCCAGCAGCCCGGGAGGAAGGGGAAGGGGTCGGAACACCATATATTTT; cdr3_aa: CASSPGGRGRGRNTIYF
j_call: TRBJ1-2; v_call: TRBV7-9; clone_size: once; d_call: NA; cdr3_nt: TGTGCCAGCAGCTTATGGGGGACTGACCTAAACTATGGCTACACCTTC; cdr3_aa: CASSLWGTDLNYGYTF
j_call: TRBJ2-5; v_call: TRBV30; clone_size: NA; d_call: NA; cdr3_nt: TGTGCCTGGGGACGGTACCAAGAGACCCAGTACTTC; cdr3_aa: CAWGRYQETQYF
j_call: TRBJ2-7; v_call: TRBV4-2; clone_size: NA; d_call: TRBD2; cdr3_nt: TGTGCCAGCAGCCCAGGGACTAGCGGGAGCTACGAGCAGTACTTC; cdr3_aa: CASSPGTSGSYEQYF
j_call: TRBJ1-1; v_call: TRBV6-5; clone_size: NA; d_call: NA; cdr3_nt: TGTGCCAGCAGTTACAGAGGGAACACTGAAGCTTTCTTT; cdr3_aa: CASSYRGNTEAFF
j_call: TRBJ2-7; v_call: TRBV18; clone_size: few; d_call: NA; cdr3_nt: TGTGCCAGCTCACCACCGGCATACTCAGGGAGCTCCTACGAGCAGTACTTC; cdr3_aa: CASSPPAYSGSSYEQYF
j_call: TRBJ2-1; v_call: TRBV7-2; clone_size: NA; d_call: NA; cdr3_nt: TGTGCCAGCAGCCAGACAACCAATGAGCAGTTCTTC; cdr3_aa: CASSQTTNEQFF
j_call: TRBJ2-7; v_call: TRBV30; clone_size: NA; d_call: NA; cdr3_nt: TGTGCCTGGAGGGGGGGCAGCTCCTACGAGCAGTACTTC; cdr3_aa: CAWRGGSSYEQYF
j_call: TRBJ2-7; v_call: TRBV5-3; clone_size: NA; d_call: NA; cdr3_nt: TGTGCCAGAAGCCGAATCATTCTTTCAGGGTACGAGCAGTACTTC; cdr3_aa: CARSRIILSGYEQYF
j_call: TRBJ2-7; v_call: TRBV5-1; clone_size: NA; d_call: TRBD2; cdr3_nt: TGCGCCAGCAGCAGCGGGGGACTCAACCCGGGACTAGCGTCCTACGAGCAGTACTTC; cdr3_aa: CASSSGGLNPGLASYEQYF
j_call: TRBJ2-3; v_call: TRBV29-1; clone_size: NA; d_call: NA; cdr3_nt: TGCAGCGTTGGAGGGGCGGCTATGACTCCACACACAGATACGCAGTATTTT; cdr3_aa: CSVGGAAMTPHTDTQYF
j_call: TRBJ1-3; v_call: TRBV7-2; clone_size: NA; d_call: NA; cdr3_nt: TGTGCCAGCAGCTTAGGTCCCTCAGGAGGTGGAAACACCATATATTTT; cdr3_aa: CASSLGPSGGGNTIYF
j_call: TRBJ2-7; v_call: TRBV7-9; clone_size: NA; d_call: NA; cdr3_nt: TGTGCCAGCAGCTCCCGCGGGTCTTCCTACGAGCAGTACTTC; cdr3_aa: CASSSRGSSYEQYF
j_call: TRBJ1-4; v_call: TRBV19; clone_size: NA; d_call: NA; cdr3_nt: TGTGCCACCAACGAGCTGAGCAGCGGGAATGAAAAACTGTTTTTT; cdr3_aa: CATNELSSGNEKLFF